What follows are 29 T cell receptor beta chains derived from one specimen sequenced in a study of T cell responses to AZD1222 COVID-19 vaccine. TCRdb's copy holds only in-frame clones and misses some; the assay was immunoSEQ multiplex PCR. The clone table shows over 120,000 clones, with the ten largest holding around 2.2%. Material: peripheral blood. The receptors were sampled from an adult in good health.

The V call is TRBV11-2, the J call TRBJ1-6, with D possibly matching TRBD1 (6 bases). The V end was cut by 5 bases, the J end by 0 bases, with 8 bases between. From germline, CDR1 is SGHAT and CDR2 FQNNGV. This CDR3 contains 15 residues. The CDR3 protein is CASSPDSSYNSPLHF. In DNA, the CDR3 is TGTGCCAGCAGCCCGGACAGCTCCTATAATTCACCCCTCCACTTT.

The CDR3, as DNA: TGTGCCAGCACCACCTTCTACGAGCAGTACTTC. This sequence encodes CASTTFYEQYF. The rearrangement uses TRBV5-8 and TRBJ2-7; D not certain. This CDR3 is 11 amino acids long. Germline V gene data show CDR1 as SGHTS and CDR2 as YDEGEE. V dropped 6 bases and J dropped 3 bases, with 7 bases sitting between them.

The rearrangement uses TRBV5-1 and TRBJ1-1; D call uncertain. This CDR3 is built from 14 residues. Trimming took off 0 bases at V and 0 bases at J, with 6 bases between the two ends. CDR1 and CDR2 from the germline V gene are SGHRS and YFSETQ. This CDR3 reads CASSLERVNTEAFF. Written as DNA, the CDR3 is TGCGCCAGCAGCTTGGAACGAGTGAACACTGAAGCTTTCTTT.

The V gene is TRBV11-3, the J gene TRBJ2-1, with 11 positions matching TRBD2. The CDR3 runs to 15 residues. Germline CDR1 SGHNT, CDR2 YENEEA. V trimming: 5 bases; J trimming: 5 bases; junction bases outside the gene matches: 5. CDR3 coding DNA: TGTGCCAGCAGCCCGGGACTAGCGGATCACAATGAGCAGTTCTTC. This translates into CASSPGLADHNEQFF.

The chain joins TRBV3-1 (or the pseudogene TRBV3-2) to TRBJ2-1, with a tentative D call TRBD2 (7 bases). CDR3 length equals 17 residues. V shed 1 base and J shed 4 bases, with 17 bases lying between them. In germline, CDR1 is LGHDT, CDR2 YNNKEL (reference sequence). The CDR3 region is CASSQVSRGPLYNEQFF. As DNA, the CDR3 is TGTGCCAGCAGCCAAGTCTCGCGGGGGCCCTTATACAATGAGCAGTTCTTC.

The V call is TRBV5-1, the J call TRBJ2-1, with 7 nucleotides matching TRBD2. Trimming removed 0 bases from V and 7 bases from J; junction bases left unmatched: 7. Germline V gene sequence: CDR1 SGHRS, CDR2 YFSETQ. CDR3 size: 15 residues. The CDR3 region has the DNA TGCGCCAGCAGCTTGGCTGTGGGGGGGAGGAATGAGCAGTTCTTC. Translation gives CASSLAVGGRNEQFF.

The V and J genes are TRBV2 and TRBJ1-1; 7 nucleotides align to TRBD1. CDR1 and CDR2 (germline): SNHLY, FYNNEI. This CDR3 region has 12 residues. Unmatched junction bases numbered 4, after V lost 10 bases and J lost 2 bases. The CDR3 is CATYRGNTEAFF. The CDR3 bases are TGTGCCACTTACAGGGGAAACACTGAAGCTTTCTTT.

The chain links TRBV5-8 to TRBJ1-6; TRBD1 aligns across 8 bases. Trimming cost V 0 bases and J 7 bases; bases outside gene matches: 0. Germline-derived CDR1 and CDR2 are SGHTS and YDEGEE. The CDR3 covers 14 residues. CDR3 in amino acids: CASSLGQGNSPLHF. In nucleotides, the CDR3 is TGTGCCAGCAGCTTGGGACAGGGGAATTCACCCCTCCACTTT.

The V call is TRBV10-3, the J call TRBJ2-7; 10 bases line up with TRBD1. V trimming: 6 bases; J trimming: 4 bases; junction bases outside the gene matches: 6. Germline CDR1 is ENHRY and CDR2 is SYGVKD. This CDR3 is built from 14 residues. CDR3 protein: CAIRDGTGEYEQYF. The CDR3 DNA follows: TGTGCCATCAGGGATGGGACAGGGGAATACGAGCAGTACTTC.

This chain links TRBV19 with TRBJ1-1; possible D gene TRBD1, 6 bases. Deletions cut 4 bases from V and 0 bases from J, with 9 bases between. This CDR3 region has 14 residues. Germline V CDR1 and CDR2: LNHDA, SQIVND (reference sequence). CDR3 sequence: CASSTDSMNTEAFF. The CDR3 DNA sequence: TGTGCCAGTAGTACGGACAGTATGAACACTGAAGCTTTCTTT.

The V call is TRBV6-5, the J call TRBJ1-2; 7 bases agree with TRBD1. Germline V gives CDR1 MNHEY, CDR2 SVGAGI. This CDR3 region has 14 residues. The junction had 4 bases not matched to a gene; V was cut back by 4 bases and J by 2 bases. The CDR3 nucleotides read TGTGCCAGCAGTTCAACAGGGGTCAACTATGGCTACACCTTC. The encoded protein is CASSSTGVNYGYTF.

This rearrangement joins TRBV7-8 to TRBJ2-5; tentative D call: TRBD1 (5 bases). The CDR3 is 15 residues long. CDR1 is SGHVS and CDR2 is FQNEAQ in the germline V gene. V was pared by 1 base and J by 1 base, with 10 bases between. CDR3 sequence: CASSLGGTLQETQYF. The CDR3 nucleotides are TGTGCCAGCAGCTTAGGGGGCACCCTCCAAGAGACCCAGTACTTC.

The CDR3 protein is CASAHVGLDTQYF. For the CDR3, the DNA is TGTGCCAGCGCCCATGTAGGTTTGGATACGCAGTATTTT. The chain employs TRBV12-3 or TRBV12-4 and TRBJ2-3; D is ambiguous. Deletions cut 8 bases from V and 6 bases from J, with 15 bases between. This CDR3 is 13 amino acids long.

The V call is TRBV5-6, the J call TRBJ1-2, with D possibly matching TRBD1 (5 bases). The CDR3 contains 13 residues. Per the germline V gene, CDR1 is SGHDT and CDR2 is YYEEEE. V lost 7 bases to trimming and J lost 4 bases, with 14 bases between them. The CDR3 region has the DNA TGTGCCAGCTTGGGTCCGGGGGTCTATGGCTACACCTTC. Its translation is CASLGPGVYGYTF.

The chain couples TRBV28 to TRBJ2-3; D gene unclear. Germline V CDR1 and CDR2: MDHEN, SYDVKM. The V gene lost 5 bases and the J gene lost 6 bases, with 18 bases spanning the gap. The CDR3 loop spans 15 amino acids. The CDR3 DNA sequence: TGTGCCAGCAGTCCCGGACCCCTATACACGGATACGCAGTATTTT. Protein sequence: CASSPGPLYTDTQYF.

CDR3: CASGGGTSGNTIYF. CDR3 coding DNA: TGTGCCAGCGGTGGGGGGACCTCTGGAAACACCATATATTTT. The chain combines TRBV9 with TRBJ1-3; D perhaps matches TRBD1 (5 bases). Between the trimmed V and J ends, which lost 7 bases and 0 bases, there was a span of 11 bases. This CDR3 contains 14 residues. From germline, CDR1 is SGDLS and CDR2 YYNGEE.

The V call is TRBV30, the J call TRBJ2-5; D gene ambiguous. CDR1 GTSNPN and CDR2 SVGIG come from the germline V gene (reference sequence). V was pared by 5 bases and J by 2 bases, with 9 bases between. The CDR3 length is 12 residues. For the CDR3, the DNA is TGTGCCTGGGGTACTCAACAAGAGACCCAGTACTTC. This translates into CAWGTQQETQYF.

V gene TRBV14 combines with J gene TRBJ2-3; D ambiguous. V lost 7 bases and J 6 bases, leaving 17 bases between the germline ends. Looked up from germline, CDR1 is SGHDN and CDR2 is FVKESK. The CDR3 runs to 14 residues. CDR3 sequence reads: CASTPPPETDTQYF. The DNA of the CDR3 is TGTGCCAGCACCCCCCCGCCCGAAACGGATACGCAGTATTTT.

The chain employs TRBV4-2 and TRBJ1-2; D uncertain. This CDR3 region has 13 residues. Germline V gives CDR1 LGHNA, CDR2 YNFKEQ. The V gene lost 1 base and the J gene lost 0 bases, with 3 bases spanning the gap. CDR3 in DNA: TGTGCCAGCAGCCAAGTTTCTAACTATGGCTACACCTTC. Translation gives CASSQVSNYGYTF.

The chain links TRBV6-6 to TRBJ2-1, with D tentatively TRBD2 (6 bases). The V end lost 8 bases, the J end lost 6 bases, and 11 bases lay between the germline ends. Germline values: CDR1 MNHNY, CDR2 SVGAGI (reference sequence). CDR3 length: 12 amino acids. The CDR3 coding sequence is TGTGCCAGCCACCTGGGAGGCAATGAGCAGTTCTTC. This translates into CASHLGGNEQFF.

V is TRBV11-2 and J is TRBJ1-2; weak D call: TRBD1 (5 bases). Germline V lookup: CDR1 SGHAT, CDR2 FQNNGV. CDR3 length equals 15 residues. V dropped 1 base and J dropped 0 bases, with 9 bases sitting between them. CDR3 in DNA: TGTGCCAGCAGCTTAGGGGGCTCCGCTAACTATGGCTACACCTTC. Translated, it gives CASSLGGSANYGYTF.

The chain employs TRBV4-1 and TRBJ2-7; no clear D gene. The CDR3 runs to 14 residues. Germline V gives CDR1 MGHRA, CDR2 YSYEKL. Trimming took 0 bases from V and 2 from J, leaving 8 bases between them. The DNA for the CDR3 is TGCGCCAGCAGCCAAGATCCAACTACCTACGAGCAGTACTTC. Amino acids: CASSQDPTTYEQYF.

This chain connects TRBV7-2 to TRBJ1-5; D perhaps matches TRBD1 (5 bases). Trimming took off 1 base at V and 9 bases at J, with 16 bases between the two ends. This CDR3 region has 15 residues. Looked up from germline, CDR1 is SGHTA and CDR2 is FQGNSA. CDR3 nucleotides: TGTGCCAGCAGCTTAGACCGGGACTCAAAACGGCCCCAGCATTTT. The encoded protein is CASSLDRDSKRPQHF.

This CDR3 reads CASSREHSPLHF. CDR3 DNA: TGTGCCAGCAGCAGGGAGCATTCACCCCTCCACTTT. The rearrangement uses TRBV7-9 and TRBJ1-6; D ambiguous. The V gene lost 5 bases and the J gene lost 8 bases, with 7 bases spanning the gap. The CDR3 extends over 12 amino acids. The germline V gene encodes CDR1 SEHNR and CDR2 FQNEAQ (reference sequence).

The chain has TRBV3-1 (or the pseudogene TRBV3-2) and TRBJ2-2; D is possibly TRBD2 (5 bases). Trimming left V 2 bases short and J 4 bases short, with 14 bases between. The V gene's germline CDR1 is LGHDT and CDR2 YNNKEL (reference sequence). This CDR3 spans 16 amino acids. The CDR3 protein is CASSQHAKGSTGELFF. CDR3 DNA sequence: TGTGCCAGCAGCCAACACGCGAAAGGGAGCACCGGGGAGCTGTTTTTT.

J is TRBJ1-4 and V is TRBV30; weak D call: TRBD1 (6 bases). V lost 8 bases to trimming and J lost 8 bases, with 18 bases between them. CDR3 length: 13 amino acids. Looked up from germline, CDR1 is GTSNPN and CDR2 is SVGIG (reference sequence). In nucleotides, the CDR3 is TGTGCCCGGACCCAGGGGAGTGAGGAAAAACTGTTTTTT. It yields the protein CARTQGSEEKLFF.

The CDR3 sequence: CASSWGGTRNEKLFF. CDR3 sequence (DNA): TGTGCCAGCAGCTGGGGCGGAACGCGTAATGAAAAACTGTTTTTT. The J gene is TRBJ1-4, the V gene TRBV5-6; possibly TRBD1 for D (5 bases). The CDR3 is made up of 15 amino acids. The germline gives CDR1 SGHDT, CDR2 YYEEEE. Trimming removed 3 bases at V and 4 bases at J, with 13 bases between. Complete variable domain (other parts from reference TRBV5-6 and TRBJ1-4): DAGVTQSPTHLIKTRGQQVTLRCSPKSGHDTVSWYQQALGQGPQFIFQYYEEEERQRGNFPDRFSGHQFPNYSSELNVNALLLGDSALYLCASSWGGTRNEKLFFGSGTQLSVL.

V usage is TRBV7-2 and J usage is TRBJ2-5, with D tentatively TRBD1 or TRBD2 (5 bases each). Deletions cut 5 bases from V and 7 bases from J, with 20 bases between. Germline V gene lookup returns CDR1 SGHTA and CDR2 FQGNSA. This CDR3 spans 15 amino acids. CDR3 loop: CASSPLTGTQGTQYF. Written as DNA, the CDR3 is TGTGCCAGCAGCCCCCTCACCGGGACCCAGGGGACCCAGTACTTC.

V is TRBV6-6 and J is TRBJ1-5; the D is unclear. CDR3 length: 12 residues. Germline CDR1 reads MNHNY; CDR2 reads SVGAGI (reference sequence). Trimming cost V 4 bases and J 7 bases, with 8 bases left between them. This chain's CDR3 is CASSSGLQPQHF. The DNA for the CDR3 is TGTGCCAGCAGTTCAGGTCTGCAGCCCCAGCATTTT.